The 17 T cell receptor beta chains reported below all come from one sample, sequenced in a study of CD8 T cells in ankylosing spondylitis (dated by TCRdb to about 2017). Receptor amplification or capture employed 5' RACE. The data were produced on an Illumina MiSeq. Clones were called with MiXCR by TCRdb after fastp trimmed the public reads at Q25, and only in-frame beta chains were retained. For every CDR3 protein sequence, its rows merge into one entry that carries the most common genes and DNA. Across this sample there are roughly 35,000 distinct CDR3 sequences, with more than 15% seen only once. The ten largest clonotypes hold about 45% of the sample. What was sequenced was blood. These receptors were collected from a male donor with ankylosing spondylitis or in good health (not recorded which).

The rearrangement joins TRBV27 to TRBJ2-2; tentatively, D is TRBD1 (5 bases). V gave up 3 bases and J gave up 11 bases, with 10 bases separating them. The CDR3 has 12 amino acids. Germline values: CDR1 MNHEY, CDR2 SMNVEV (reference sequence). CDR3 sequence: CASSFFQGELFF. The CDR3 DNA sequence: TGTGCCAGCAGTTTCTTCCAGGGAGAGCTGTTTTTT.

This clonotype was detected only a few times. This chain links TRBV9 with TRBJ1-1; D gene ambiguous. The CDR3 totals 13 residues. Germline V gives CDR1 SGDLS, CDR2 YYNGEE. The V end was cut by 0 bases, the J end by 0 bases, with 3 bases between. CDR3 bases: TGTGCCAGCAGCGTAGCGGTGAACACTGAAGCTTTCTTT. Amino acid sequence: CASSVAVNTEAFF.

This rearrangement joins TRBV12-3 or TRBV12-4 to TRBJ2-1; 10 bases line up with TRBD2. Unmatched junction bases numbered 9, after V lost 5 bases and J lost 8 bases. The CDR3 totals 15 residues. The CDR3 sequence is CASSPTSGRGHEQFF. CDR3 coding DNA: TGTGCCAGCAGTCCGACTAGCGGGCGTGGTCATGAGCAGTTCTTC.

This clonotype was picked up a small number of times. The J gene is TRBJ2-6, the V gene TRBV28; no firm D call. V lost 6 bases and J lost 7, with 13 bases in between. Per the germline V gene, CDR1 is MDHEN and CDR2 is SYDVKM. There are 14 residues in the CDR3. The CDR3 DNA reads TGTGCCAGCAGACCCCGGCGTGTTGCCAACGTCCTGACTTTC. As protein: CASRPRRVANVLTF. Full variable domain (remainder filled in from reference TRBV28 and TRBJ2-6): DVKVTQSSRYLVKRTGEKVFLECVQDMDHENMFWYRQDPGLGLRLIYFSYDVKMKEKGDIPEGYSVSREKKERFSLILESASTNQTSMYLCASRPRRVANVLTFGAGSRLTVL.

The chain has TRBV12-3 or TRBV12-4 and TRBJ2-3; D uncertain. The CDR3 contains 14 residues. With 3 bases removed from V and 4 bases from J, the gap between germline ends came to 11 bases. In DNA form, the CDR3 reads TGTGCCAGCAGTTTCAACGGTCAGGCAGATACGCAGTATTTT. Amino acids: CASSFNGQADTQYF.

The chain joins TRBV7-2 to TRBJ2-1; D is possibly TRBD2 (5 bases). The V and J ends lost 1 base and 6 bases respectively, with 13 bases between them. CDR3 length: 15 residues. CDR1 is SGHTA, CDR2 FQGNSA, per germline. The CDR3 DNA reads TGTGCCAGCAGCTTAGACGGGGTAGAAAGCAATGAGCAGTTCTTC. Translated, it gives CASSLDGVESNEQFF. Full variable domain (missing parts from reference TRBV7-2 and TRBJ2-1): GAGVSQSPSNKVTEKGKDVELRCDPISGHTALYWYRQSLGQGLEFLIYFQGNSAPDKSGLPSDRFSAERTGGSVSTLTIQRTQQEDSAVYLCASSLDGVESNEQFFGPGTRLTVL.

This clonotype was seen a handful of times. This rearrangement joins TRBV4-1 to TRBJ2-1; 9 nucleotides match TRBD1. There are 16 residues in the CDR3. CDR1 and CDR2 from the germline V gene are MGHRA and YSYEKL. V gave up 2 bases and J gave up 2 bases; unmatched junction bases: 4. The CDR3 nucleotides read TGCGCCAGCAGCCAACAGACAGGGGGTGCCTACAATGAGCAGTTCTTC. The encoded protein is CASSQQTGGAYNEQFF.

A few counts support this clonotype. The chain combines TRBV5-1 with TRBJ1-6; D not certain. V was shortened by 2 bases and J by 3 bases, with 9 bases between the two germline ends. The CDR3 is 15 amino acids. The germline V gene encodes CDR1 SGHRS and CDR2 YFSETQ. CDR3 protein: CASSFGDGYNSPLHF. CDR3 DNA sequence: TGCGCCAGCAGCTTCGGGGATGGCTATAATTCACCCCTCCACTTT.

This clonotype came up a few times. The genes are TRBV29-1 and TRBJ2-1; 10 nucleotides match TRBD1. Germline loops: CDR1 SQVTM, CDR2 ANQGSEA. The CDR3 totals 14 residues. V lost 3 bases and J lost 2; bases outside the gene matches: 1. DNA of the CDR3: TGCAGCGTTGACGGGACAGGGGCCTACAATGAGCAGTTCTTC. Translated, it gives CSVDGTGAYNEQFF.

The V call is TRBV7-9, the J call TRBJ2-2; D may be TRBD1 (5 bases). Germline-derived CDR1 and CDR2 are SEHNR and FQNEAQ (reference sequence). V was cut by 3 bases and J by 1 base, with 12 bases left in between. CDR3 length: 16 residues. This CDR3 is CASSFSTQGNTGELFF. In DNA form, the CDR3 reads TGTGCCAGCAGCTTCTCTACTCAGGGGAACACCGGGGAGCTGTTTTTT.

The chain joins TRBV7-6 to TRBJ2-1; D not resolved. The CDR3 runs to 15 residues. Germline V gene sequence: CDR1 SGHVS, CDR2 FNYEAQ. The V end was cut by 0 bases, the J end by 0 bases, with 6 bases between. As DNA, the CDR3 is TGTGCCAGCAGCTTAGCAGGGATCTCCTACAATGAGCAGTTCTTC. Amino acids: CASSLAGISYNEQFF.

This clonotype was picked up a small number of times. CDR3 sequence reads: CASSLIGSSVNEQFF. Written as DNA, the CDR3 is TGTGCCAGCAGCTTGATCGGGTCTAGCGTGAATGAGCAGTTCTTC. This chain joins TRBV11-2 and TRBJ2-1; maybe TRBD2 (6 bases). From germline, CDR1 is SGHAT and CDR2 FQNNGV. Trimming took 3 bases from V and 7 from J, leaving 16 bases between them. This CDR3 comprises 15 residues.

This clonotype occurred many times. The gene calls are TRBV20-1 and TRBJ2-1, with D possibly TRBD2 on 6 matching bases. The CDR3 spans 14 residues. Between the trimmed V and J ends, which lost 3 bases and 5 bases, there was a span of 14 bases. CDR1 and CDR2 (germline): DFQATT, SNEGSKA (reference sequence). This CDR3 is CSASLRTTDNEQFF. The CDR3 DNA sequence: TGCAGTGCTAGTCTCCGGACTACCGACAATGAGCAGTTCTTC.

The table lists this clonotype with many counts. This sequence joins TRBV5-1 and TRBJ2-1; D could derive from TRBD1 or TRBD2 (5 bases each). CDR3 length equals 14 residues. V lost 6 bases and J 7 bases, leaving 17 bases between the germline ends. CDR1 SGHRS and CDR2 YFSETQ come from the germline V gene. The CDR3 spells CASKRGPGSNEQFF. The CDR3 nucleotides read TGCGCCAGCAAGAGGGGCCCAGGTAGTAATGAGCAGTTCTTC.

This clonotype counts as medium-sized. The V gene is TRBV29-1, the J gene TRBJ2-2; no definite D call. The CDR3 runs to 16 residues. Germline V lookup: CDR1 SQVTM, CDR2 ANQGSEA. Trimming removed 0 bases from V and 0 bases from J, with 11 bases in between. In DNA form, the CDR3 reads TGCAGCGTTGAAGATTTTCGATCCGCGAACACCGGGGAGCTGTTTTTT. This translates into CSVEDFRSANTGELFF.

This clonotype was seen more than once but under ten times. This chain links TRBV12-3 or TRBV12-4 with TRBJ2-1, with 7 nucleotides matching TRBD1. The CDR3 is 15 residues long. The V segment lost 4 bases and the J segment 3 bases; nucleotides outside the gene matches: 6. The CDR3 bases are TGTGCCAGCAGTTCCCGACAGGGAATCTACAATGAGCAGTTCTTC. Translation: CASSSRQGIYNEQFF.

This clonotype was seen only a few times. V and J are TRBV5-1 and TRBJ2-1, with D unresolved. Looked up from germline, CDR1 is SGHRS and CDR2 is YFSETQ. This CDR3 region has 13 residues. The V gene lost 5 bases and the J gene lost 8 bases, with 14 bases spanning the gap. CDR3 residues: CASRGSPLDEQFF. The CDR3 nucleotides read TGCGCCAGCAGGGGTAGCCCGTTGGATGAGCAGTTCTTC. Drawing the rest from reference TRBV5-1 and TRBJ2-1, the complete variable domain is KAGVTQTPRYLIKTRGQQVTLSCSPISGHRSVSWYQQTPGQGLQFLFEYFSETQRNKGNFPGRFSGRQFSNSRSEMNVSTLELGDSALYLCASRGSPLDEQFFGPGTRLTVL.